This T cell receptor (beta chain) derives from a study of T cells in localized non-small cell lung cancer. Overall study findings and caveats: Increased T cell density in blood showed an association with longer overall survival. Researchers found a median around 50 of the top 100 tumor clones in adjacent lung. Because researchers sequenced only one region of the tumor, heterogeneity is still possible. Maximal T cell clonality occurred in uninvolved adjacent lung, with tumor ranking below it.

Clones were sequenced by immunoSEQ multiplex PCR, and TCRdb holds only the in-frame ones, with some missing. The data contain roughly 35,000 clones, approximately 89% of them seen just once; the ten biggest clones take up 10% to 15%. For this clone: What it binds is not known.

The receptor was derived from a female donor of 60 years or more with stage II lung adenocarcinoma. This specimen was peripheral blood mononuclear cells, taken before any cancer treatment.

The CDR3 region has the DNA TGTGCCAGCAGTTTATGGGACACGAAACAAGAGACCCAGTACTTC. This encodes CASSLWDTKQETQYF. The gene calls are TRBV28 and TRBJ2-5, with D possibly TRBD1 on 5 matching bases. V was pared by 0 bases and J by 2 bases, with 10 bases between. The CDR3 length is 15 residues. From germline, CDR1 is MDHEN and CDR2 SYDVKM.